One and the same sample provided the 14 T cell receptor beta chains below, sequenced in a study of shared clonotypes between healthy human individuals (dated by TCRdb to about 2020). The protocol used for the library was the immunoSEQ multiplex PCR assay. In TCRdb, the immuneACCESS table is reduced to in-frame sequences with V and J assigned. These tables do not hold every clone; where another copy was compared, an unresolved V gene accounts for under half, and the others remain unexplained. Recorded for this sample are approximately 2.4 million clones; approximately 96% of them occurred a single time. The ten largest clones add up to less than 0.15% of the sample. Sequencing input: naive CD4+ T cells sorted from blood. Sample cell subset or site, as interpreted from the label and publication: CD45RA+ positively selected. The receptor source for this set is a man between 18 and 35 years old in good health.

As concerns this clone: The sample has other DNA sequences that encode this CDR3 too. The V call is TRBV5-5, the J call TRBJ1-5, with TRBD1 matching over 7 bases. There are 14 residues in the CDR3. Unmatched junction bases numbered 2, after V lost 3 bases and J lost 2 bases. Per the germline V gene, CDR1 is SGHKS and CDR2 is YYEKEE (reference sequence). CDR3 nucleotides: TGTGCCAGCAGCTCCACAGGGGGCAATCAGCCCCAGCATTTT. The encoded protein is CASSSTGGNQPQHF.

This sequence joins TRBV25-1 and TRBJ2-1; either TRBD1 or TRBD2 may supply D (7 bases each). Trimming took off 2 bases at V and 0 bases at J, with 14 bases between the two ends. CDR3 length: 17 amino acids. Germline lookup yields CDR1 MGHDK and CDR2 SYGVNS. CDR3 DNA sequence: TGTGCCAGCAGTGAACAGGGGGGGAAAGTCTCCTACAATGAGCAGTTCTTC. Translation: CASSEQGGKVSYNEQFF.

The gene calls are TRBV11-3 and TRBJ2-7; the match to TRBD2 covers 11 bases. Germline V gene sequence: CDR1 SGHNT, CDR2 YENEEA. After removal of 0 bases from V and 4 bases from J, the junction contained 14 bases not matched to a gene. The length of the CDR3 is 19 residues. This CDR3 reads CASSLDSGLAGGVEYEQYF. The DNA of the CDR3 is TGTGCCAGCAGCTTAGATTCGGGTCTAGCGGGAGGAGTTGAGTACGAGCAGTACTTC.

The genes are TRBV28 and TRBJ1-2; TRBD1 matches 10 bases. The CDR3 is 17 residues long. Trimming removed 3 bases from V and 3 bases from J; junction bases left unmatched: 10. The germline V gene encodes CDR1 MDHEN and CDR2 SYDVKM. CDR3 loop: CASSLLGQGGVYYGYTF. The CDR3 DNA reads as TGTGCCAGCAGTTTGCTCGGACAGGGGGGAGTTTACTATGGCTACACCTTC.

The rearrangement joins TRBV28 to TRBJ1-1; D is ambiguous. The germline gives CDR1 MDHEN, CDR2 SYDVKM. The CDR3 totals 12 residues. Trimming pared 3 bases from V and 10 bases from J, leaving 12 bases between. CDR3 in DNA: TGTGCCAGCAGTTTGAGGACGGGTGGAGCTTTCTTT. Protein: CASSLRTGGAFF.

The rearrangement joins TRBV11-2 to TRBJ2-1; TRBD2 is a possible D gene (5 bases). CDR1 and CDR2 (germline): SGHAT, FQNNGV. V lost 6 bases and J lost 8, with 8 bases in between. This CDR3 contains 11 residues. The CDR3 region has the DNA TGTGCCAGCAGTACTAGGGATGAGCAGTTCTTC. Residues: CASSTRDEQFF.

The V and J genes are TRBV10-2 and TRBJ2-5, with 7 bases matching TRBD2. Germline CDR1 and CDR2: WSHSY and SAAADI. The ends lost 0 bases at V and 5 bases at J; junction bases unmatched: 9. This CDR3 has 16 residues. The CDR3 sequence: CASSESPSGATETQYF. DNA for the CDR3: TGCGCCAGCAGTGAGTCGCCTAGCGGTGCTACTGAGACCCAGTACTTC.

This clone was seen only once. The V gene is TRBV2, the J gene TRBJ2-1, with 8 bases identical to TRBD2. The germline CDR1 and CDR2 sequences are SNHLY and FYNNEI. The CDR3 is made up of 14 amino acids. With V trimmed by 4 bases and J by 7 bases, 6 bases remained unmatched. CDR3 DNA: TGTGCCAGCAGTGTGACGGGAGGGGGAAATGAGCAGTTCTTC. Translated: CASSVTGGGNEQFF.

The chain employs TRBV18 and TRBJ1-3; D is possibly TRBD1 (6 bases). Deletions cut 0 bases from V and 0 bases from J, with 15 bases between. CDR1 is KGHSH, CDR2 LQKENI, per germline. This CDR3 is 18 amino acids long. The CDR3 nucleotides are TGTGCCAGCTCACCACCGAACAGGGAGGAGACCTCTGGAAACACCATATATTTT. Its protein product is CASSPPNREETSGNTIYF.

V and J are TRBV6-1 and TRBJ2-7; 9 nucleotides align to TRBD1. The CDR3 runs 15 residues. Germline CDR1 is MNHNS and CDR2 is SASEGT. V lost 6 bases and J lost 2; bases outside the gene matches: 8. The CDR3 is CASSARGTGPYEQYF. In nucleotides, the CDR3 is TGTGCCAGCAGCGCACGCGGGACAGGGCCCTACGAGCAGTACTTC.

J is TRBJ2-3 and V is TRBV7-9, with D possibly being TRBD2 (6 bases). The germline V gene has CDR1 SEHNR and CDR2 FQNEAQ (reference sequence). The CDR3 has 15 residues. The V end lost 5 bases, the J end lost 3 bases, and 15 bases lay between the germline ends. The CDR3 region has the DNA TGTGCCAGCAGCCCATCGTCTAGCGAAACAGATACGCAGTATTTT. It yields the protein CASSPSSSETDTQYF. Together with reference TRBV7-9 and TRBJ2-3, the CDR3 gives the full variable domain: DTGVSQNPRHKITKRGQNVTFRCDPISEHNRLYWYRQTLGQGPEFLTYFQNEAQLEKSRLLSDRFSAERPKGSFSTLEIQRTEQGDSAMYLCASSPSSSETDTQYFGPGTRLTVL.

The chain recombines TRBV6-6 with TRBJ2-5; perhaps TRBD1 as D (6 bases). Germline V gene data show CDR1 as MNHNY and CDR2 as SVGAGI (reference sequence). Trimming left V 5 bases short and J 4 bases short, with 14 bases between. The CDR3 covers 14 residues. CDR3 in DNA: TGTGCCAGCAGTCTCGCCAGGGGAATAGAGACCCAGTACTTC. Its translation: CASSLARGIETQYF.

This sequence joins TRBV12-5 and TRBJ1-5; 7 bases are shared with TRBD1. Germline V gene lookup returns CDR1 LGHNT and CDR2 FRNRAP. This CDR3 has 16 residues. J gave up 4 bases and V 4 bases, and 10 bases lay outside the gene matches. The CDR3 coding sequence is TGTGCTAGTGGTTCGAGTACAGGGGAAGGGAATCAGCCCCAGCATTTT. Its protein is CASGSSTGEGNQPQHF.

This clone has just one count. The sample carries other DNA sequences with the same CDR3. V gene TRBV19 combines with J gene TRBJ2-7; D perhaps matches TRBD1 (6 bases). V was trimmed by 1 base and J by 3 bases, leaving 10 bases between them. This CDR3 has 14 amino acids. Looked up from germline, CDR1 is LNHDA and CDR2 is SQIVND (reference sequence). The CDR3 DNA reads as TGTGCCAGTAGTATAGGTACAGGGAACTACGAGCAGTACTTC. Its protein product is CASSIGTGNYEQYF.